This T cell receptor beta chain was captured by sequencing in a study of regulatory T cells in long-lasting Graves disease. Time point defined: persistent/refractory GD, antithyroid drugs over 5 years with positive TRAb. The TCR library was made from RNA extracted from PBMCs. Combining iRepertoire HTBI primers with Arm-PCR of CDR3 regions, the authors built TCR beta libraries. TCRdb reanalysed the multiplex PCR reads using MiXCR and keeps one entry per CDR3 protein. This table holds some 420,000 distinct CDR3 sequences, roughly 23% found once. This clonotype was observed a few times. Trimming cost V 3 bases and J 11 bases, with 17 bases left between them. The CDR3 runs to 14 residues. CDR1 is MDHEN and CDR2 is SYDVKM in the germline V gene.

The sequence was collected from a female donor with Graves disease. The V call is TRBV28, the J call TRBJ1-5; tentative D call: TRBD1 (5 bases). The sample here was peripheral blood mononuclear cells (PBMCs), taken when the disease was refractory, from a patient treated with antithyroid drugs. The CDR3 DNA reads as TGTGCCAGCAGTTTTAGCAGGGTTAGTGAGACCCAGCATTTT. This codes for CASSFSRVSETQHF.